A selection of T cell receptor beta chains follows, all from one sample in a study of cytomegalovirus exposure and HLA in healthy donors. Using immunoSEQ multiplex PCR, the repertoire was profiled, and TCRdb retains in-frame clones only, with some absent. Seen here are 120,000 to 150,000 clones, roughly four fifths observed once, and the top ten hold more than 2.5%. Input material: PBMCs. The receptors here all came from a man between 18 and 29 years old in good health and CMV-seropositive. Both conserved end residues are part of each CDR3. The order of the fields is V gene, J gene, clone size, D gene, CDR3 DNA, CDR3 protein. D genes are given only for firm matches. Clone size, where shown, is once, few, many, or a class for clones that have expanded.

>TRBV6-1|TRBJ2-1|-|-
TGTGCCAGCAGTGAAGAAGGGGATTCCTACAATGAGCAGTTCTTC
CASSEEGDSYNEQFF
>TRBV6-5|TRBJ2-7|-|TRBD2
TGTGCCAGCAGACCAGCGGGAAGGAACGAGCAGTACTTC
CASRPAGRNEQYF
>TRBV7-2|TRBJ2-5|-|-
TGTGCCAGCAGCACCGGGACAACTAAAGAGACCCAGTACTTC
CASSTGTTKETQYF
>TRBV2|TRBJ2-7|-|TRBD2
TGTGCCAGCAGTGAAAGTCTAGCGGAGGCCTACGAGCAGTACTTC
CASSESLAEAYEQYF
>TRBV7-9|TRBJ1-2|-|-
TGTTCCAGCAGCCCTGGTGGGGGGTCTAACTATGGCTACACCTTC
CSSSPGGGSNYGYTF
>TRBV7-2|TRBJ2-1|-|TRBD2
TGTGCCAGCAGCTCCACTAGCGCCTATGAGCAGTTCTTC
CASSSTSAYEQFF
>TRBV28|TRBJ1-1|-|-
TGTGCCAGCAGTGAGACATCGAACACTGAAGCTTTCTTT
CASSETSNTEAFF
>TRBV28|TRBJ2-5|-|-
TGTGCCAGCAGTTTTTCAGGTAACCAAGAGACCCAGTACTTC
CASSFSGNQETQYF
>TRBV4-1|TRBJ2-3|-|TRBD2
TGCGCCAGCAGCCAAGAATCTCTAGCGGGAGGGAGGGCCACAGATACGCAGTATTTT
CASSQESLAGGRATDTQYF
>TRBV7-2|TRBJ1-2|few|TRBD1
TGTGCCAGCAGCTATTTAGCGGGGAGGCAGGGGGGAATGTATGGCTACACCTTC
CASSYLAGRQGGMYGYTF
>TRBV5-1|TRBJ2-1|-|TRBD2
TGCGCCAGCAGCCCGGGGGGGAAGCCCTACAATGAGCAGTTCTTC
CASSPGGKPYNEQFF
>TRBV5-1|TRBJ1-2|few|-
TGCGCCAGCAGCTCGGGACGGGGGGACACCTTC
CASSSGRGDTF
>TRBV9|TRBJ2-7|-|-
TGTGCCAGCAGCGTAGACTTGTCGGGTAACGAGCAGTACTTC
CASSVDLSGNEQYF
>TRBV7-6|TRBJ2-1|few|TRBD2
TGTGCCAGCAGCTTAAGGACTAGCGGGAGTTCCGCTAATGAGCAGTTCTTC
CASSLRTSGSSANEQFF
>TRBV19|TRBJ2-5|-|TRBD2
TGTGCCAGTAGTATCGGGGCGGGAGGGGTCGAAGAGACCCAGTACTTC
CASSIGAGGVEETQYF
>TRBV5-1|TRBJ1-1|-|TRBD1
TGCGCCAGCAGCTGGGGACAGACGAACACTGAAGCTTTCTTT
CASSWGQTNTEAFF
>TRBV28|TRBJ2-7|once|TRBD2
TGTGCCAGCAGTTTATCGTCTAGCGGGGACTACGAGCAGTACTTC
CASSLSSSGDYEQYF
>TRBV21-1|TRBJ1-1|-|-
TGTGCCAGCCCAGGGATGAACACTGAAGCTTTCTTT
CASPGMNTEAFF
>TRBV28|TRBJ1-1|-|-
TGTGCCAGCAGTTTATCAGGGGCGAACACTGAAGCTTTCTTT
CASSLSGANTEAFF
>TRBV27|TRBJ2-1|once|-
TGTGCCAGCAGTTCAACAGGGTACGGTGAGCAGTTCTTC
CASSSTGYGEQFF
>TRBV5-6|TRBJ2-2|-|-
TGTGCCAGCAGCCCCCCGGACACCTACTTTCACACCGGGGAGCTGTTTTTT
CASSPPDTYFHTGELFF
>TRBV5-4|TRBJ2-7|-|TRBD1
TGTGCCAGCAGCCCGGCTGGACAGGGCCCCTACGAGCAGTACTTC
CASSPAGQGPYEQYF
>TRBV5-1|TRBJ2-7|-|-
TGCGCCAGCAGCTTCTCGGGAAGTCGCTACGAGCAGTACTTC
CASSFSGSRYEQYF
>TRBV19|TRBJ1-5|-|-
TGTGCCAGTAGTTCTCCTCTTCAGCCCCAGCATTTT
CASSSPLQPQHF
>TRBV5-6|TRBJ2-7|once|-
TGTGCCAGCAGCCCTCGCTGGGCGCGTTACGAGCAGTACTTC
CASSPRWARYEQYF
>TRBV11-3|TRBJ2-2|-|TRBD2
TGTGCCAGCAGCTTCACTAGCGGGAGCGGGGAGCTGTTTTTT
CASSFTSGSGELFF
>TRBV2|TRBJ2-2|-|-
TGTGCCAGCACTGGGAGGCTTGCCGGGGAGCTGTTTTTT
CASTGRLAGELFF
>TRBV19|TRBJ1-1|few|-
TGTGCCAATAGTATGGCAGGGTTGAACACTGAAGCTTTCTTT
CANSMAGLNTEAFF
>TRBV28|TRBJ2-7|-|TRBD2
TGTGCCAGCAGCGCCCCCCGGGGCGGGAGGGCCCACGAGCAGTACTTC
CASSAPRGGRAHEQYF
>TRBV15|TRBJ2-5|once|-
TGTGCCACCAGCAGAGATACTCCAAGAGAGACCCAGTACTTC
CATSRDTPRETQYF
>TRBV12-5|TRBJ2-7|-|TRBD1
TGTGCTAGTGGTGATGGGAGACAGGGTTTAGACGAGCAGTACTTC
CASGDGRQGLDEQYF
>TRBV6-1|TRBJ2-1|-|TRBD2
TGTGCCAGCAGCTGGACTAGCGGGACCTACAATGAGCAGTTCTTC
CASSWTSGTYNEQFF
>TRBV7-9|TRBJ2-7|once|-
TGTGCCAGCAGCTTAACCGGGTTGATCTCCTACGAGCAGTACTTC
CASSLTGLISYEQYF
>TRBV5-1|TRBJ2-1|-|TRBD2
TGCGCCAGCAGCTTGGTAGGGCGGGAGGGTTGGAATGAGCAGTTCTTC
CASSLVGREGWNEQFF
>TRBV5-4|TRBJ2-7|-|-
TGTGCCAGCAGTTCTAGTTCCGAGCAGTACTTC
CASSSSSEQYF
>TRBV27|TRBJ1-5|-|TRBD1
TGTGCCAGCAACCCCGGGACAGACAGCAATCAGCCCCAGCATTTT
CASNPGTDSNQPQHF
>TRBV4-1|TRBJ2-7|once|-
TGCGCCAGCGGGGCTATGGAGGAGCAGTACTTC
CASGAMEEQYF
>TRBV6-1|TRBJ1-1|-|TRBD1
TGTGCCAGCAGTCCGTGGACAGGGATGAACACTGAAGCTTTCTTT
CASSPWTGMNTEAFF
>TRBV7-9|TRBJ2-3|few|-
TGTGCCAGCAGCCCAAAACTAGCTGATACGCAGTATTTT
CASSPKLADTQYF
>TRBV6-1|TRBJ2-6|-|TRBD2
TGTGCCAGCACCATGACTAGCGCTGGGGCCAACGTCCTGACTTTC
CASTMTSAGANVLTF
>TRBV18|TRBJ1-2|few|-
TGTGCCAGCTCCCGGACACTCGAAGTGGAGGGCTACACCTTC
CASSRTLEVEGYTF
>TRBV6-1|TRBJ2-7|few|-
TGTGCCAGCAGAATAGGGAGCTCCTACGAGCAGTACTTC
CASRIGSSYEQYF
>TRBV6-1|TRBJ2-1|few|TRBD2
TGTGCCAGCAGTGAAGTAGCGGGACTGGTCTGGAATGAGCAGTTCTTC
CASSEVAGLVWNEQFF
>TRBV28|TRBJ2-7|-|TRBD1
TGTGCCAGCAGTACCCCCGGGACAGGGTCCCCCTACGAGCAGTACTTC
CASSTPGTGSPYEQYF
>TRBV27|TRBJ1-1|-|-
TGTGCCAGCAGTTTATCGGAAGGTAGTCGGGGGAGCCTGAACACTGAAGCTTTCTTT
CASSLSEGSRGSLNTEAFF
>TRBV6-4|TRBJ2-1|-|TRBD1
TGTGCCAGCAGTGTCCGGGACAGGGGCATGACGGAGCAGTTCTTC
CASSVRDRGMTEQFF
>TRBV5-1|TRBJ2-7|-|TRBD1
TGCGCCAGCAGCTTGGAAGGACAGGGGGTCTACGAGCAGTACTTC
CASSLEGQGVYEQYF
>TRBV18|TRBJ2-3|once|-
TGTGCCAGCTCTCCCACAGACGGATACACAGATACGCAGTATTTT
CASSPTDGYTDTQYF
>TRBV6-1|TRBJ1-5|-|TRBD1
TGTGCCAGCAGTGAACAGTTGACAGGGGTATATCGGCAGCCCCAGCATTTT
CASSEQLTGVYRQPQHF
>TRBV30|TRBJ2-7|-|-
TGTGCCTGGGGCCCAGTTGAGCAGTACTTC
CAWGPVEQYF
>TRBV2|TRBJ1-4|-|TRBD1
TGTGCCAGCAGATTGGACAGGGAATTGGGAAAAAAACTGTTTTTT
CASRLDRELGKKLFF
>TRBV6-5|TRBJ2-2|-|TRBD1
TGTGCCAGCAGTTCTTGGACAGGAGAAAACACCGGGGAGCTGTTTTTT
CASSSWTGENTGELFF
>TRBV7-6|TRBJ2-1|-|-
TGTGCCAGCAGCTTAGGGGTAGCCCGAACTTACAATGAGCAGTTCTTC
CASSLGVARTYNEQFF
>TRBV19|TRBJ2-7|-|TRBD2
TGTGCCAGTAGTTCACGACTAGCGGGCACCTACGAGCAGTACTTC
CASSSRLAGTYEQYF
>TRBV6-6|TRBJ2-7|-|-
TGTGCCAGCAGCCGGGTGGGTGGGGAGCAGTACTTC
CASSRVGGEQYF
>TRBV6-1|TRBJ2-5|-|-
TGTGCCAGCAGTGACCGACAGCTTGGGACCCAGTACTTC
CASSDRQLGTQYF
>TRBV6-5|TRBJ1-3|-|-
TGTGCCAGCAGTACAGATTTTGTGGAAAACACCATATATTTT
CASSTDFVENTIYF
>TRBV12-5|TRBJ1-2|-|TRBD1
TGTGCTAGTGGTTCGGACAGGCCGTTAGGCTACACCTTC
CASGSDRPLGYTF
>TRBV7-9|TRBJ1-3|-|TRBD1
TGTGCCAGCAGCTTACCTCAGGAGGGGGCGCAAGGAAACACCATATATTTT
CASSLPQEGAQGNTIYF